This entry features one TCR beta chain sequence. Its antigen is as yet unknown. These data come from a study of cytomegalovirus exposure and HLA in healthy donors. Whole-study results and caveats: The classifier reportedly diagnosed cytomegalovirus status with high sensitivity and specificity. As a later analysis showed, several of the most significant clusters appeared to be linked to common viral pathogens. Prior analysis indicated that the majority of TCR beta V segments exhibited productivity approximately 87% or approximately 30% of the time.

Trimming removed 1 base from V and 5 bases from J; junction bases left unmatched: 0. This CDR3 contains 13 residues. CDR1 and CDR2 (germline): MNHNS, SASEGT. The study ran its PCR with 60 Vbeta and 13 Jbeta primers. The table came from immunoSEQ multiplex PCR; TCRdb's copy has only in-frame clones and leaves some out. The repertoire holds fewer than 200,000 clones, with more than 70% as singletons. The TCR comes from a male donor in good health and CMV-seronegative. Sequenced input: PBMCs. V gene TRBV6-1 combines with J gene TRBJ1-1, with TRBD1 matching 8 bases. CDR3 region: CASSEGTGTEAFF. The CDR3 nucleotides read TGTGCCAGCAGTGAAGGGACAGGGACTGAAGCTTTCTTT.